A single sample is the source of the 26 T cell receptor beta chains below, sequenced in a study of blood T cell repertoires in COVID-19. Profiling relied on immunoSEQ multiplex PCR, and the TCRdb table lists in-frame clones only, not all of them. Of 20,000 to 25,000 clones listed, 80% to 85% are singletons. Sequencing was done on a sample of peripheral blood. The receptors were sampled from a man older than 75 with active or convalescent COVID-19.

Only a few counts were recorded for this clone. This chain joins TRBV18 and TRBJ1-5; D gene uncertain. The CDR3 has 14 residues. Trimming shortened V by 3 bases and J by 8 bases, and 14 bases separated the two germline ends. CDR1 and CDR2 (germline): KGHSH, LQKENI. This CDR3 reads CASSPGAGMEPQHF. For the CDR3, the DNA is TGTGCCAGCTCACCTGGCGCGGGTATGGAGCCCCAGCATTTT.

V and J are TRBV11-2 and TRBJ2-3, with 9 bases lining up with TRBD1. The V gene's germline CDR1 is SGHAT and CDR2 FQNNGV. V trimming: 5 bases; J trimming: 4 bases; junction bases outside the gene matches: 4. This CDR3 is built from 14 residues. CDR3 nucleotides: TGTGCCAGCAGCCGTGGACAGGGGTCAGATACGCAGTATTTT. It encodes CASSRGQGSDTQYF.

This chain joins TRBV28 and TRBJ1-2, with TRBD1 as a possible D gene (5 bases). With 3 bases removed from V and 8 bases from J, the gap between germline ends came to 10 bases. The length of the CDR3 is 12 residues. Germline V gene data show CDR1 as MDHEN and CDR2 as SYDVKM. The CDR3 loop reads CASSFLGVGYTF. For the CDR3, the DNA is TGTGCCAGCAGTTTTCTAGGGGTCGGCTACACCTTC.

V and J are TRBV19 and TRBJ2-5; D might be TRBD2 (6 bases). There are 16 residues in the CDR3. Trimming left V 10 bases short and J 1 base short, with 22 bases between. Germline CDR1 is LNHDA and CDR2 is SQIVND (reference sequence). This chain's CDR3 is CATRGTGRFSQETQYF. CDR3 nucleotide sequence: TGTGCCACACGGGGGACCGGGAGATTTAGCCAAGAGACCCAGTACTTC.

This chain connects TRBV3-1 (or the pseudogene TRBV3-2) to TRBJ1-3; D remains unclear. V dropped 2 bases and J dropped 0 bases, with 8 bases sitting between them. CDR3 length equals 15 residues. In germline, CDR1 is LGHDT, CDR2 YNNKEL (reference sequence). CDR3 sequence reads: CASSQLTDSGNTIYF. The CDR3 coding sequence is TGTGCCAGCAGCCAACTTACAGACTCTGGAAACACCATATATTTT.

This rearrangement joins TRBV7-9 to TRBJ1-6; 10 nucleotides agree with TRBD1. V trimming: 6 bases; J trimming: 7 bases; junction bases outside the gene matches: 6. Germline V lookup: CDR1 SEHNR, CDR2 FQNEAQ (reference sequence). This CDR3 has 15 residues. The CDR3 DNA sequence: TGTGCCAGCAGGGGACCGGGACAGGGGAATTCACCCCTCCACTTT. It codes for CASRGPGQGNSPLHF.

This rearrangement joins TRBV2 to TRBJ1-1, with D perhaps matching TRBD1 (6 bases). CDR1 is SNHLY, CDR2 FYNNEI, per germline. CDR3 size: 15 residues. V was trimmed by 6 bases and J by 4 bases, leaving 18 bases between them. The CDR3 DNA reads TGTGCCAGCAGCGCCTTAAACAGGGAAGGCACTGAAGCTTTCTTT. This sequence encodes CASSALNREGTEAFF.

The rearrangement links TRBV2 to TRBJ2-3; D is perhaps TRBD1 (6 bases). The CDR3 is made up of 13 amino acids. Trimming shortened V by 3 bases and J by 6 bases, and 10 bases separated the two germline ends. CDR1 and CDR2 from the germline V gene are SNHLY and FYNNEI. Here the CDR3 reads CASSDYRVDTQYF. CDR3 bases: TGTGCCAGCAGTGACTACAGGGTGGATACGCAGTATTTT.

The V gene is TRBV3-1 (or the pseudogene TRBV3-2), the J gene TRBJ1-2; a weak D match, TRBD1 (6 bases). The CDR3 length is 15 residues. The ends were cut back, 2 bases at V and 3 bases at J, with 13 bases in the middle. Germline V lookup: CDR1 LGHDT, CDR2 YNNKEL (reference sequence). CDR3 sequence: CASSQRGGWDYGYTF. CDR3 DNA: TGTGCCAGCAGCCAACGCGGGGGCTGGGACTATGGCTACACCTTC.

This chain links TRBV28 with TRBJ1-5; D uncertain. The CDR3 consists of 14 residues. The germline V gene has CDR1 MDHEN and CDR2 SYDVKM. Trimming took off 5 bases at V and 3 bases at J, with 11 bases between the two ends. Here the CDR3 reads CASSGRSPNQPQHF. The DNA for the CDR3 is TGTGCCAGCAGTGGGCGAAGCCCCAATCAGCCCCAGCATTTT.

V is TRBV7-2 and J is TRBJ1-4; 8 bases fit TRBD1. Losses at the gene ends were 5 bases for V and 8 bases for J; bases not matched to a gene: 7. The CDR3 runs 14 residues. The germline CDR1 and CDR2 sequences are SGHTA and FQGNSA. CDR3 nucleotides: TGTGCCAGCAGCCCCGGACAGGGTCCAGAAAAACTGTTTTTT. It is translated as CASSPGQGPEKLFF.

The CDR3 DNA reads TGTGCCAGCAGCGGAGGCGTGGGCTCCTATAATTCACCCCTCCACTTT. Encoded protein: CASSGGVGSYNSPLHF. The chain recombines TRBV9 with TRBJ1-6; no clear D. The length of the CDR3 is 16 residues. Per the germline V gene, CDR1 is SGDLS and CDR2 is YYNGEE. V was shortened by 3 bases and J by 0 bases, with 10 bases between the two germline ends.

The V gene is TRBV18, the J gene TRBJ1-4; no definite D call. Germline V gene data show CDR1 as KGHSH and CDR2 as LQKENI. The CDR3 sequence is 14 residues long. V was pared by 4 bases and J by 4 bases, with 10 bases between. The CDR3 loop is CASSLDTLNEKLFF. The CDR3 DNA reads TGTGCCAGCTCACTTGACACGCTTAATGAAAAACTGTTTTTT.

V gene TRBV24-1 combines with J gene TRBJ2-6; D not resolved. The CDR3 covers 13 residues. Between the trimmed V and J ends, which lost 5 bases and 4 bases, there was a span of 5 bases. Germline V gene data show CDR1 as KGHDR and CDR2 as SFDVKD. DNA of the CDR3: TGTGCCACCAGTGTTCAGGGGGCCAACGTCCTGACTTTC. It encodes CATSVQGANVLTF.

This chain joins TRBV6-2 or TRBV6-3 and TRBJ1-1; D perhaps matches TRBD1 (5 bases). Germline lookup yields CDR1 MNHEY and CDR2 SVGEGT. V lost 4 bases and J 3 bases, leaving 12 bases between the germline ends. This CDR3 spans 14 amino acids. The chain's CDR3 is CASSFRRGDTEAFF. The CDR3 DNA sequence: TGTGCCAGCAGTTTCCGGAGGGGTGACACTGAAGCTTTCTTT.

The V gene is TRBV6-5, the J gene TRBJ1-4; 12 bases are shared with TRBD1. This CDR3 is 14 amino acids long. Germline V lookup: CDR1 MNHEY, CDR2 SVGAGI. With 5 bases clipped from V and 9 bases from J, the junction kept 4 bases outside the gene matches. The CDR3 is CASSRDRGLQKLFF. The CDR3 bases are TGTGCCAGCAGTCGGGACAGGGGGCTTCAAAAACTGTTTTTT.

This clone was counted a single time. This chain joins TRBV6-1 and TRBJ2-7, with D unclear. Trimming removed 3 bases at V and 2 bases at J, with 17 bases between. Germline V gives CDR1 MNHNS, CDR2 SASEGT. CDR3 size: 16 residues. The CDR3 DNA sequence: TGTGCCAGCAGTGATCGCACCCGAGGTCTCACCTACGAGCAGTACTTC. Protein sequence: CASSDRTRGLTYEQYF.

This chain links TRBV10-3 with TRBJ1-6; D might be TRBD1 (6 bases). The CDR3 has 14 residues. Trimming left V 4 bases short and J 7 bases short, with 11 bases between. Per the germline V gene, CDR1 is ENHRY and CDR2 is SYGVKD. CDR3 sequence reads: CAISVSGVNSPLHF. CDR3 nucleotide sequence: TGTGCCATCAGTGTATCAGGGGTGAATTCACCCCTCCACTTT.

The V call is TRBV5-1, the J call TRBJ1-2; unclear D gene. Trimming stripped 6 bases from V and 4 bases from J, with 19 bases between. Germline values: CDR1 SGHRS, CDR2 YFSETQ. The CDR3 loop spans 15 amino acids. The CDR3: CASTEGLGSSYGYTF. The CDR3 nucleotides read TGCGCCAGCACCGAAGGTCTAGGGAGCTCCTATGGCTACACCTTC.

The genes are TRBV15 and TRBJ1-3; D ambiguous. This CDR3 spans 17 amino acids. The V gene lost 0 bases and the J gene lost 0 bases, with 12 bases spanning the gap. Germline CDR1 reads LNHNV; CDR2 reads YYDKDF (reference sequence). In nucleotides, the CDR3 is TGTGCCACCAGCAGAGATAGAGGCAGCTTCTCTGGAAACACCATATATTTT. This gives the protein CATSRDRGSFSGNTIYF.

The rearrangement joins TRBV7-2 to TRBJ1-5, with D tentatively TRBD1 (6 bases). The CDR3 runs 15 residues. Germline values: CDR1 SGHTA, CDR2 FQGNSA. V was clipped by 1 base and J by 4 bases, with 11 bases between them. For the CDR3, the DNA is TGTGCCAGCAGCTTAGTGAGGCAGGGGAATCAGCCCCAGCATTTT. Amino acid sequence: CASSLVRQGNQPQHF.

CDR3 sequence reads: CASRPPGGNQPQHF. CDR3 DNA: TGTGCCAGCAGGCCGCCGGGGGGCAATCAGCCCCAGCATTTT. This chain connects TRBV7-2 to TRBJ1-5, with D possibly being TRBD1 (5 bases). Trimming stripped 6 bases from V and 2 bases from J, with 11 bases between. From germline, CDR1 is SGHTA and CDR2 FQGNSA. The CDR3 runs 14 residues.

This clone has just one count. The J gene is TRBJ1-2, the V gene TRBV2; D is perhaps TRBD1 (5 bases). This CDR3 has 15 amino acids. Per the germline V gene, CDR1 is SNHLY and CDR2 is FYNNEI. The V end lost 10 bases, the J end lost 8 bases, and 26 bases lay between the germline ends. The DNA for the CDR3 is TGTGCCACCCTGATTAGGGGTACCCCCGCTGGCGGCTACACCTTC. Translated: CATLIRGTPAGGYTF.

The chain links TRBV7-9 to TRBJ2-3; D gene unclear. V was trimmed by 8 bases and J by 0 bases, leaving 15 bases between them. The length of the CDR3 is 15 residues. The germline V gene has CDR1 SEHNR and CDR2 FQNEAQ (reference sequence). CDR3 in amino acids: CASSVTVPSTDTQYF. CDR3 coding DNA: TGTGCCAGCTCGGTAACTGTCCCTAGCACAGATACGCAGTATTTT.

The V call is TRBV12-3 or TRBV12-4, the J call TRBJ1-1, with 7 nucleotides matching TRBD1. The CDR3 consists of 13 residues. Trimming cost V 3 bases and J 5 bases; bases outside gene matches: 3. The CDR3 region is CASSLTQGTEAFF. The CDR3 DNA follows: TGTGCCAGCAGTTTGACACAGGGGACTGAAGCTTTCTTT.

This chain connects TRBV18 to TRBJ2-2; 11 positions agree with TRBD2. V gave up 4 bases and J gave up 3 bases; unmatched junction bases: 7. The CDR3 is made up of 17 amino acids. Germline CDR1 KGHSH, CDR2 LQKENI. CDR3 DNA: TGTGCCAGCTCACTCACTAGCGGGAGCCCCGACACCGGGGAGCTGTTTTTT. It translates to CASSLTSGSPDTGELFF.